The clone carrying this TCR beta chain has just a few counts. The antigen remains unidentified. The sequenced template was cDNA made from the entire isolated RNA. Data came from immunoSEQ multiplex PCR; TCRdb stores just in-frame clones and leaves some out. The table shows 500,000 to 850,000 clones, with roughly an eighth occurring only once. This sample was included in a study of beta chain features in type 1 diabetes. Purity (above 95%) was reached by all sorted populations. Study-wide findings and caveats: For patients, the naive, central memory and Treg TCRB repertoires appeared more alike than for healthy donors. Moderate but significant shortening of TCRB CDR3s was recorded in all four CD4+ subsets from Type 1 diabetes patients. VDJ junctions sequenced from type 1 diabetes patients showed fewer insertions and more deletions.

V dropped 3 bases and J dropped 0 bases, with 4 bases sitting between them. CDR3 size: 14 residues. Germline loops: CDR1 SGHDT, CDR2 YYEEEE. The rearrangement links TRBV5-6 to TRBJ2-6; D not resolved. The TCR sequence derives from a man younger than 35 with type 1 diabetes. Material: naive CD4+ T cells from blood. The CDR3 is CASSYSSGANVLTF. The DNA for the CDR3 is TGTGCCAGCAGCTACAGCTCTGGGGCCAACGTCCTGACTTTC.